The rows below give T cell receptor beta chains drawn from one sample of a study of T cell repertoires in cytomegalovirus infection. TCRdb fed the reads into MiXCR, producing one record per CDR3 protein. The repertoire includes approximately 140,000 distinct CDR3 sequences, approximately 24% of them detected once, and 30% to 35% sits in the top ten. Their specific antigens are unknown. Material: PBMCs, sequenced either directly or after in vitro stimulation (not recorded which). These receptors came from a human donor in good health (CMV status not recorded). Some clones in this sample may be carry-over from other donors' samples. The CDR3 runs from the conserved cysteine through the conserved F or W. The D gene is left open where the match is weak. A clone size is listed for some rows: how often the clone was seen (once, few, many), or a class if it is expanded.

v_call: TRBV10-1; j_call: TRBJ2-3; clone_size: NA; d_call: NA; cdr3_aa: CASSTGASADTQYF; cdr3_nt: TGCGCCAGCAGTACGGGGGCGAGCGCAGATACGCAGTATTTT
v_call: TRBV6-2/TRBV6-3; j_call: TRBJ2-2; clone_size: NA; d_call: TRBD1; cdr3_aa: CASSSQGAGTGELFF; cdr3_nt: TGTGCCAGCAGTTCACAGGGGGCCGGCACCGGGGAGCTGTTTTTT
v_call: TRBV7-2; j_call: TRBJ2-7; clone_size: NA; d_call: NA; cdr3_aa: CASSRDEQYF; cdr3_nt: TGTGCCAGCAGCCGGGACGAGCAGTACTTC
v_call: TRBV7-2; j_call: TRBJ2-1; clone_size: few; d_call: TRBD2; cdr3_aa: CASSNLLAGRFNEQFF; cdr3_nt: TGTGCCAGCAGCAACCTTCTAGCGGGACGATTCAATGAGCAGTTCTTC
v_call: TRBV7-2; j_call: TRBJ1-5; clone_size: NA; d_call: NA; cdr3_aa: CASRSGLWGQPQHF; cdr3_nt: TGTGCCAGCAGATCGGGACTGTGGGGTCAGCCCCAGCATTTT
v_call: TRBV7-9; j_call: TRBJ2-5; clone_size: NA; d_call: TRBD2; cdr3_aa: CASSSWSSGRIETQYF; cdr3_nt: TGTGCCAGCAGCTCGTGGTCTAGCGGGAGGATCGAGACCCAGTACTTC
v_call: TRBV4-3; j_call: TRBJ2-1; clone_size: many; d_call: TRBD2; cdr3_aa: CASSQEGLAAYNEQFF; cdr3_nt: TGCGCCAGCAGCCAAGAAGGACTAGCGGCATACAATGAGCAGTTCTTC
v_call: TRBV24-1; j_call: TRBJ2-3; clone_size: many; d_call: TRBD2; cdr3_aa: CATSDFGGTSGRSGQWFLTDTQYF; cdr3_nt: TGTGCCACCAGTGATTTCGGTGGGACTAGCGGGAGGTCAGGTCAATGGTTTCTCACAGATACGCAGTATTTT
v_call: TRBV7-9; j_call: TRBJ1-5; clone_size: many; d_call: NA; cdr3_aa: CASTLTGPNQPQHF; cdr3_nt: TGTGCCAGCACCCTAACAGGACCCAATCAGCCCCAGCATTTT
v_call: TRBV7-9; j_call: TRBJ1-4; clone_size: once; d_call: TRBD1; cdr3_aa: CASIGEVRGEKLFF; cdr3_nt: TGTGCCAGCATCGGTGAAGTCAGGGGGGAAAAACTGTTTTTT
v_call: TRBV7-2; j_call: TRBJ1-5; clone_size: few; d_call: NA; cdr3_aa: CASSLVFPNQPQHF; cdr3_nt: TGTGCCAGCAGCTTAGTCTTTCCGAATCAGCCCCAGCATTTT
v_call: TRBV24-1; j_call: TRBJ2-3; clone_size: NA; d_call: NA; cdr3_aa: CATSDRGNKDTQYF; cdr3_nt: TGTGCCACCAGTGATCGAGGGAATAAGGATACGCAGTATTTT
v_call: TRBV7-2; j_call: TRBJ1-5; clone_size: many; d_call: NA; cdr3_aa: CASSLDPDTQPQHF; cdr3_nt: TGTGCCAGCAGCTTAGACCCGGACACTCAGCCCCAGCATTTT
v_call: TRBV18; j_call: TRBJ2-7; clone_size: NA; d_call: TRBD1; cdr3_aa: CASSLPGTGIYEQYF; cdr3_nt: TGTGCCAGCTCACTCCCCGGGACAGGGATCTACGAGCAGTACTTC
v_call: TRBV7-2; j_call: TRBJ2-2; clone_size: many; d_call: TRBD1; cdr3_aa: CASSPDRIYTGELFF; cdr3_nt: TGTGCCAGCAGCCCGGACAGGATCTACACCGGGGAGCTGTTTTTT
v_call: TRBV27; j_call: TRBJ1-6; clone_size: NA; d_call: TRBD1; cdr3_aa: CASNSPSRGRSPLHF; cdr3_nt: TGTGCCAGCAATTCCCCTAGCAGGGGGCGATCACCCCTCCACTTT
v_call: TRBV12-3/TRBV12-4; j_call: TRBJ2-5; clone_size: NA; d_call: NA; cdr3_aa: CASSRDLRRGETQYF; cdr3_nt: TGTGCCAGCAGCCGGGACTTGCGGAGGGGAGAGACCCAGTACTTC
v_call: TRBV20-1; j_call: TRBJ2-3; clone_size: once; d_call: NA; cdr3_aa: CSAALSGTDTQYF; cdr3_nt: TGCAGTGCTGCCTTGAGCGGGACAGATACGCAGTATTTT
v_call: TRBV5-6; j_call: TRBJ1-2; clone_size: few; d_call: NA; cdr3_aa: CASSPTRGATFGYTF; cdr3_nt: TGTGCCAGCAGCCCGACGAGGGGCGCGACTTTTGGCTACACCTTC
v_call: TRBV30; j_call: TRBJ1-4; clone_size: NA; d_call: NA; cdr3_aa: CAWGAATNEKLFF; cdr3_nt: TGTGCCTGGGGGGCAGCAACTAATGAAAAACTGTTTTTT
v_call: TRBV7-8; j_call: TRBJ1-1; clone_size: many; d_call: NA; cdr3_aa: CASSLTGTVGRTEAFF; cdr3_nt: TGTGCCAGCAGCTTAACGGGAACCGTGGGACGAACTGAAGCTTTCTTT
v_call: TRBV14; j_call: TRBJ1-3; clone_size: few; d_call: TRBD1; cdr3_aa: CASSLTGTGAGNTIYF; cdr3_nt: TGTGCCAGCAGCCTTACCGGGACAGGGGCTGGAAACACCATATATTTT
v_call: TRBV20-1; j_call: TRBJ2-1; clone_size: NA; d_call: NA; cdr3_aa: CSARDPGAAYNEQFF; cdr3_nt: TGCAGTGCTAGAGATCCGGGAGCGGCCTACAATGAGCAGTTCTTC
v_call: TRBV24-1; j_call: TRBJ1-4; clone_size: NA; d_call: TRBD1; cdr3_aa: CATSDLKGAKSEKLFF; cdr3_nt: TGTGCCACCAGTGATTTGAAGGGGGCGAAATCGGAAAAACTGTTTTTT
v_call: TRBV11-1; j_call: TRBJ2-1; clone_size: few; d_call: TRBD2; cdr3_aa: CASSFGSGSEQFF; cdr3_nt: TGTGCCAGCAGCTTCGGCAGCGGGAGTGAGCAGTTCTTC
v_call: TRBV10-2; j_call: TRBJ2-2; clone_size: NA; d_call: TRBD1; cdr3_aa: CASRSRQGSTGELFF; cdr3_nt: TGCGCCAGCAGATCTAGACAGGGGAGCACCGGGGAGCTGTTTTTT
v_call: TRBV7-3; j_call: TRBJ2-1; clone_size: many; d_call: NA; cdr3_aa: CASSFSGRINEQFF; cdr3_nt: TGTGCCAGCAGCTTTTCAGGGAGGATCAATGAGCAGTTCTTC
v_call: TRBV12-3/TRBV12-4; j_call: TRBJ2-5; clone_size: few; d_call: TRBD2; cdr3_aa: CASSSPSGRIGETQYF; cdr3_nt: TGTGCCAGCAGTTCCCCTAGCGGGAGAATAGGAGAGACCCAGTACTTC
v_call: TRBV12-3/TRBV12-4; j_call: TRBJ1-3; clone_size: NA; d_call: NA; cdr3_aa: CASSLVKNTIYF; cdr3_nt: TGTGCCAGCAGTTTGGTTAAAAACACCATATATTTT
v_call: TRBV11-2; j_call: TRBJ1-4; clone_size: NA; d_call: NA; cdr3_aa: CASRKRPQEKLFF; cdr3_nt: TGTGCCAGCAGGAAGCGCCCACAGGAAAAACTGTTTTTT
v_call: TRBV7-2; j_call: TRBJ1-1; clone_size: many; d_call: NA; cdr3_aa: CASSLGIGRDTEAFF; cdr3_nt: TGTGCCAGCAGCTTAGGTATAGGCAGAGACACTGAAGCTTTCTTT